This T cell receptor beta chain appears in the sequencing data of a study of beta chain features in type 1 diabetes. General observations from the study: Patients' naive, central memory and regulatory TCRB repertoires appeared more alike than those of healthy donors. Junctions at VDJ sites from type 1 diabetes patients had fewer insertions and more deletions.

Cell sorting via CD45RO/CCR7/CD25/CD127/CD95/CD27 was performed to obtain CD4+ naive, central memory, regulatory and stem cell-like memory cells. This clone was counted a few times. What it binds is not known. This CDR3 is 15 amino acids long. Germline V CDR1 and CDR2: MDHEN, SYDVKM. The V end was cut by 6 bases, the J end by 0 bases, with 11 bases between. Of the isolated RNA, all was reverse transcribed, and so the sequenced material was expressed TCRB transcripts. The protocol was immunoSEQ multiplex PCR, while the TCRdb copy is restricted to in-frame clones and leaves out a portion. The sample yields hundreds of thousands of clones, approximately 28% seen once.

The chain recombines TRBV28 with TRBJ2-2; weak D call: TRBD2 (6 bases). Specimen: naive CD4+ T cells from blood. This TCR was sampled from a man aged 18 to 29 in good health. The DNA for the CDR3 is TGTGCCAGCAGGGGGGGAATAGCGAACACCGGGGAGCTGTTTTTT. The encoded protein is CASRGGIANTGELFF. The whole variable domain, remainder taken from reference TRBV28 and TRBJ2-2, is DVKVTQSSRYLVKRTGEKVFLECVQDMDHENMFWYRQDPGLGLRLIYFSYDVKMKEKGDIPEGYSVSREKKERFSLILESASTNQTSMYLCASRGGIANTGELFFGEGSRLTVL.